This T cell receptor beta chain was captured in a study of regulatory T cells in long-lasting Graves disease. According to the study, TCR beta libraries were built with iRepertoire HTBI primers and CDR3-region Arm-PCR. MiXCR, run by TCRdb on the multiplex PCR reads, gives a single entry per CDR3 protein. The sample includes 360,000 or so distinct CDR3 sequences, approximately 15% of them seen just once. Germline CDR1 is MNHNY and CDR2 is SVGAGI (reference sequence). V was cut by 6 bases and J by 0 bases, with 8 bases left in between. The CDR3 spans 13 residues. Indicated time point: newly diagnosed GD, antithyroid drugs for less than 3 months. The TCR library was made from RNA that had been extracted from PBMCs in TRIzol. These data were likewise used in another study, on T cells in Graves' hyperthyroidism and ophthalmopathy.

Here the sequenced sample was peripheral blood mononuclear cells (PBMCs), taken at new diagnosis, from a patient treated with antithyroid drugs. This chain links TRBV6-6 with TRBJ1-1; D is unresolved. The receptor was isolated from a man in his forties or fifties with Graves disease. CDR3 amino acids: CASRDNLNTEAFF. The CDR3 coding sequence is TGTGCCAGCAGGGATAACTTGAACACTGAAGCTTTCTTT.